The 30 T cell receptor beta chains in this list originate from one sample, sequenced in a study of cytomegalovirus exposure and HLA in healthy donors. The PCR made use of 60 Vbeta and 13 Jbeta primers. Produced via immunoSEQ multiplex PCR; TCRdb's table is partial and in-frame only. The sample yields 150,000 to 200,000 clones, about 72% seen once. Sequenced sample: PBMCs. The receptors were sampled from a human donor in good health.

The V call is TRBV29-1, the J call TRBJ1-1; the D is unclear. Germline loops: CDR1 SQVTM, CDR2 ANQGSEA. CDR3 size: 14 residues. CDR3 region: CSVVLRGSLPEAFF. DNA for the CDR3: TGCAGTGTGGTCTTAAGAGGGTCTTTGCCTGAAGCTTTCTTT.

The chain is built from TRBV7-2 and TRBJ2-7; a possible D gene is TRBD1 (5 bases). CDR3 length equals 13 residues. Germline values: CDR1 SGHTA, CDR2 FQGNSA. V gave up 0 bases and J gave up 2 bases, with 5 bases separating them. This CDR3 reads CASSLATAYEQYF. CDR3 DNA sequence: TGTGCCAGCAGCTTAGCGACAGCCTACGAGCAGTACTTC.

The CDR3 sequence is CASSLFPGHLNTEAFF. As DNA, the CDR3 is TGTGCCAGCAGCTTGTTTCCCGGACACCTAAACACTGAAGCTTTCTTT. V and J are TRBV7-9 and TRBJ1-1, with D possibly being TRBD1 (5 bases). Per the germline V gene, CDR1 is SEHNR and CDR2 is FQNEAQ (reference sequence). CDR3 length: 16 amino acids. Deletions cut 3 bases from V and 2 bases from J, with 16 bases between.

CDR3 coding DNA: TGTGCCAGCAGTGACTCGATACAGGGCCTTTCGGGGATCAATTCACCCCTCCACTTT. Translation gives CASSDSIQGLSGINSPLHF. V and J are TRBV6-4 and TRBJ1-6; TRBD1 might be the D (6 bases). Deletions cut 0 bases from V and 7 bases from J, with 22 bases between. This CDR3 spans 19 amino acids. Per germline, CDR1 MRHNA and CDR2 SNTAGT.

The rearrangement links TRBV10-3 to TRBJ1-2; 8 bases align to TRBD1. J gave up 8 bases and V 7 bases, and 15 bases lay outside the gene matches. The CDR3 is 15 amino acids. Germline V lookup: CDR1 ENHRY, CDR2 SYGVKD. The CDR3, as DNA: TGTGCCATCACCCCCGGACAGGGCCTACAGGAGGGCTACACCTTC. It translates to CAITPGQGLQEGYTF.

This rearrangement joins TRBV5-1 to TRBJ1-1; tentatively, D is TRBD1 (5 bases). V was trimmed by 2 bases and J by 1 base, leaving 9 bases between them. Per germline, CDR1 SGHRS and CDR2 YFSETQ. The CDR3 is made up of 14 amino acids. The CDR3, as DNA: TGCGCCAGCAGCTTCGGACACGAGAACACTGAAGCTTTCTTT. Translation gives CASSFGHENTEAFF.

This clone has more than one count but fewer than ten. The gene calls are TRBV5-1 and TRBJ2-3; 11 bases align to TRBD2. J lost 6 bases, V lost 4 bases, and 4 bases had no gene match. Looked up from germline, CDR1 is SGHRS and CDR2 is YFSETQ. There are 14 residues in the CDR3. This CDR3 is CASSDTSGGDTQYF. CDR3 nucleotide sequence: TGCGCCAGCAGCGATACTAGCGGGGGCGATACGCAGTATTTT.

The V call is TRBV19, the J call TRBJ1-4, with D tentatively TRBD1 (6 bases). Germline V lookup: CDR1 LNHDA, CDR2 SQIVND (reference sequence). V was trimmed by 5 bases and J by 3 bases, leaving 13 bases between them. The CDR3 is made up of 15 amino acids. CDR3 residues: CASSVQGRANEKLFF. CDR3 sequence (DNA): TGTGCCAGTAGTGTACAGGGAAGGGCTAATGAAAAACTGTTTTTT.

V is TRBV7-3 and J is TRBJ2-2; the D is unclear. Germline CDR1 and CDR2: SGHTA and FQGTGA. The CDR3 consists of 14 residues. V was pared by 6 bases and J by 2 bases, with 10 bases between. Here the CDR3 reads CASRPRINTGELFF. The CDR3 coding sequence is TGTGCCAGCAGGCCTAGGATTAACACCGGGGAGCTGTTTTTT.

The chain recombines TRBV25-1 with TRBJ1-5, with D possibly matching TRBD1 (5 bases). The V end lost 5 bases, the J end lost 5 bases, and 16 bases lay between the germline ends. The CDR3 is 15 amino acids. Per germline, CDR1 MGHDK and CDR2 SYGVNS. CDR3 DNA: TGTGCCAGCAGTCTTAGGGGTGGGTCGGATCAGCCCCAGCATTTT. Translation gives CASSLRGGSDQPQHF.

The chain couples TRBV27 to TRBJ1-1; D uncertain. Trimming shortened V by 3 bases and J by 4 bases, and 9 bases separated the two germline ends. CDR3 length: 13 residues. Germline CDR1 reads MNHEY; CDR2 reads SMNVEV (reference sequence). The CDR3 protein is CASSFTQSTEAFF. CDR3 nucleotides: TGTGCCAGCAGTTTCACACAATCCACTGAAGCTTTCTTT.

The chain uses TRBV10-3 and TRBJ1-1, with TRBD1 as a possible D gene (6 bases). V was pared by 4 bases and J by 1 base, with 10 bases between. This CDR3 comprises 14 residues. CDR1 is ENHRY and CDR2 is SYGVKD in the germline V gene. The CDR3 spells CAISGTQGNTEAFF. CDR3 sequence (DNA): TGTGCCATCAGTGGAACACAGGGGAACACTGAAGCTTTCTTT.

The chain recombines TRBV27 with TRBJ1-2; 9 bases agree with TRBD1. The CDR3 covers 15 residues. V shed 5 bases, J shed 4 bases, and the junction held 8 bases outside the gene matches. CDR1 is MNHEY and CDR2 is SMNVEV in the germline V gene (reference sequence). CDR3 sequence: CASSAGDRVAYGYTF. CDR3 nucleotides: TGTGCCAGCAGTGCCGGGGACAGGGTCGCCTATGGCTACACCTTC.

The J gene is TRBJ2-3, the V gene TRBV7-9; the match to TRBD2 covers 11 bases. The germline V gene has CDR1 SEHNR and CDR2 FQNEAQ (reference sequence). Unmatched junction bases numbered 6, after V lost 2 bases and J lost 5 bases. The CDR3 loop spans 16 amino acids. The CDR3 region is CASSLSSSGGGDTQYF. The CDR3 nucleotides read TGTGCCAGCAGCTTATCGAGTAGCGGGGGGGGAGATACGCAGTATTTT.

The rearrangement joins TRBV7-8 to TRBJ2-7; a possible D gene is TRBD2 (6 bases). Germline CDR1 and CDR2: SGHVS and FQNEAQ. With 3 bases removed from V and 2 bases from J, the gap between germline ends came to 14 bases. This CDR3 is 15 amino acids long. DNA for the CDR3: TGTGCCAGCAGCTTTTCGGGGGAGGAAGCCTACGAGCAGTACTTC. Protein sequence: CASSFSGEEAYEQYF. The variable domain in full, completed from reference TRBV7-8 and TRBJ2-7, reads GAGVSQSPRYKVAKRGQDVALRCDPISGHVSLFWYQQALGQGPEFLTYFQNEAQLDKSGLPSDRFFAERPEGSVSTLKIQRTQQEDSAVYLCASSFSGEEAYEQYFGPGTRLTVT.

The chain is built from TRBV4-3 and TRBJ2-7, with a tentative D call TRBD2 (6 bases). Trimming shortened V by 1 base and J by 2 bases, and 15 bases separated the two germline ends. Germline V gene data show CDR1 as LGHNA and CDR2 as YSLEER. The CDR3 is 16 residues long. The CDR3 DNA reads TGCGCCAGCAGCCAAGGTTTGGGACTTCCCACCTACGAGCAGTACTTC. It translates to CASSQGLGLPTYEQYF.

This chain joins TRBV4-1 and TRBJ2-3, with TRBD2 matching over 7 bases. Per the germline V gene, CDR1 is MGHRA and CDR2 is YSYEKL. Trimming removed 0 bases from V and 5 bases from J; junction bases left unmatched: 5. The CDR3 extends over 15 amino acids. The DNA of the CDR3 is TGCGCCAGCAGCCAAGATGGGGAGGGTCGAGATACGCAGTATTTT. Its protein is CASSQDGEGRDTQYF.

This chain uses TRBV10-3 with TRBJ1-3; D not resolved. V was shortened by 3 bases and J by 3 bases, with 18 bases between the two germline ends. Germline CDR1 and CDR2: ENHRY and SYGVKD. CDR3 length: 17 residues. The CDR3 DNA is TGTGCCATCAGTGAAACCCTCCAAGGAGGACTTGGAAACACCATATATTTT. Translating it yields CAISETLQGGLGNTIYF.

The V and J genes are TRBV19 and TRBJ2-3; a weak D match, TRBD1 (6 bases). Germline-derived CDR1 and CDR2 are LNHDA and SQIVND (reference sequence). The CDR3 is 15 residues long. V lost 4 bases and J 0 bases, leaving 11 bases between the germline ends. CDR3 sequence: CASSTRTVSTDTQYF. DNA of the CDR3: TGTGCCAGTAGTACCAGGACAGTGAGCACAGATACGCAGTATTTT.

The genes are TRBV2 and TRBJ2-5, with D possibly being TRBD1 (5 bases). This CDR3 is 14 amino acids long. The germline CDR1 and CDR2 sequences are SNHLY and FYNNEI. The V and J ends lost 3 bases and 3 bases respectively, with 11 bases between them. The CDR3 sequence: CASSEETAKETQYF. CDR3 sequence (DNA): TGTGCCAGCAGTGAGGAGACAGCCAAAGAGACCCAGTACTTC.

This chain uses TRBV7-9 with TRBJ1-1; D not certain. This CDR3 is 14 amino acids long. Germline V gene sequence: CDR1 SEHNR, CDR2 FQNEAQ (reference sequence). Trimming stripped 1 base from V and 12 bases from J, with 18 bases between. CDR3 amino acids: CASSLDSTTIVPFF. In nucleotides, the CDR3 is TGTGCCAGCAGCTTAGACAGCACCACAATTGTACCTTTCTTT. Full variable domain (missing parts from reference TRBV7-9 and TRBJ1-1): DTGVSQNPRHKITKRGQNVTFRCDPISEHNRLYWYRQTLGQGPEFLTYFQNEAQLEKSRLLSDRFSAERPKGSFSTLEIQRTEQGDSAMYLCASSLDSTTIVPFFGQGTRLTVV.

This clone showed up just a few times. V and J are TRBV10-1 and TRBJ2-7; possibly TRBD2 for D (6 bases). Germline assignment: CDR1 WNHNN and CDR2 SYGVQD (reference sequence). The V end lost 9 bases, the J end lost 2 bases, and 14 bases lay between the germline ends. This CDR3 is 13 amino acids long. CDR3: CARVRGRAYEQYF. CDR3 in DNA: TGCGCCAGAGTCCGGGGGAGAGCCTACGAGCAGTACTTC.

In this sample, this clone turned up a few times. The V gene is TRBV29-1, the J gene TRBJ2-7; 8 nucleotides line up with TRBD1. The germline gives CDR1 SQVTM, CDR2 ANQGSEA. The CDR3 loop spans 12 amino acids. Trimming cost V 7 bases and J 6 bases; bases outside gene matches: 8. The CDR3 sequence: CSADQGAREQYF. As DNA, the CDR3 is TGCAGCGCCGATCAGGGGGCGCGCGAGCAGTACTTC.

This chain connects TRBV6-1 to TRBJ1-1; D not certain. Germline values: CDR1 MNHNS, CDR2 SASEGT. CDR3 length equals 15 residues. The V end lost 2 bases, the J end lost 0 bases, and 10 bases lay between the germline ends. CDR3 DNA: TGTGCCAGCAGTGAAAGCGGTGGCCTGAACACTGAAGCTTTCTTT. This sequence encodes CASSESGGLNTEAFF.

The chain links TRBV19 to TRBJ1-5; TRBD1 agrees at 9 bases. Germline loops: CDR1 LNHDA, CDR2 SQIVND (reference sequence). This CDR3 region has 21 residues. With 6 bases clipped from V and 2 bases from J, the junction kept 23 bases outside the gene matches. This CDR3 is CASRKYGSPGTGSRGNQPQHF. CDR3 nucleotides: TGTGCCAGTAGGAAATACGGATCCCCCGGGACAGGGAGTAGGGGCAATCAGCCCCAGCATTTT.

A remark on this clone: Other DNA sequences in this sample translate to the same CDR3. This chain connects TRBV19 to TRBJ1-5, with 7 bases identical to TRBD1. Germline V CDR1 and CDR2: LNHDA, SQIVND (reference sequence). CDR3 length: 12 residues. The V segment lost 6 bases and the J segment 4 bases; nucleotides outside the gene matches: 0. The CDR3 loop reads CASRTGNQPQHF. CDR3 in DNA: TGTGCCAGTAGGACAGGGAATCAGCCCCAGCATTTT.

The V call is TRBV5-1, the J call TRBJ2-1; TRBD1 is a possible D gene (5 bases). V was cut by 4 bases and J by 2 bases, with 13 bases left in between. CDR3 length equals 15 residues. Germline V gives CDR1 SGHRS, CDR2 YFSETQ. The CDR3 reads CASSTTAPTYNEQFF. The CDR3 region has the DNA TGCGCCAGCAGCACGACAGCTCCTACCTACAATGAGCAGTTCTTC. The variable domain in full, with the rest retrieved from reference TRBV5-1 and TRBJ2-1, is KAGVTQTPRYLIKTRGQQVTLSCSPISGHRSVSWYQQTPGQGLQFLFEYFSETQRNKGNFPGRFSGRQFSNSRSEMNVSTLELGDSALYLCASSTTAPTYNEQFFGPGTRLTVL.

The rearrangement joins TRBV7-9 to TRBJ1-5, with a possible D match to TRBD1 (5 bases). Germline V gene data show CDR1 as SEHNR and CDR2 as FQNEAQ (reference sequence). This CDR3 is built from 16 residues. Trimming cost V 4 bases and J 7 bases, with 20 bases left between them. CDR3 coding DNA: TGTGCCAGCAGCTCATACCCGGGGGTCGGAGGGCAGCCCCAGCATTTT. Translation gives CASSSYPGVGGQPQHF. The entire variable domain, with the rest obtained from reference TRBV7-9 and TRBJ1-5, is as follows: DTGVSQNPRHKITKRGQNVTFRCDPISEHNRLYWYRQTLGQGPEFLTYFQNEAQLEKSRLLSDRFSAERPKGSFSTLEIQRTEQGDSAMYLCASSSYPGVGGQPQHFGDGTRLSIL.

This clone was picked up a small number of times. This chain connects TRBV5-4 to TRBJ1-4; D gene unclear. Germline CDR1 reads SGHNT; CDR2 reads YYREEE (reference sequence). V lost 0 bases, J lost 5 bases, and 5 bases lay in between. The CDR3 extends over 13 amino acids. This CDR3 is CASSLGGNEKLFF. The CDR3 nucleotides read TGTGCCAGCAGCTTGGGCGGGAATGAAAAACTGTTTTTT.

The V gene is TRBV7-3, the J gene TRBJ1-2; TRBD1 matches at 7 bases. CDR1 is SGHTA, CDR2 FQGTGA, per germline. The CDR3 runs to 15 residues. With 5 bases clipped from V and 8 bases from J, the junction kept 14 bases outside the gene matches. CDR3 protein: CASSEQGTQGEGYTF. The CDR3 DNA follows: TGTGCCAGCAGCGAACAGGGGACCCAGGGAGAGGGCTACACCTTC.